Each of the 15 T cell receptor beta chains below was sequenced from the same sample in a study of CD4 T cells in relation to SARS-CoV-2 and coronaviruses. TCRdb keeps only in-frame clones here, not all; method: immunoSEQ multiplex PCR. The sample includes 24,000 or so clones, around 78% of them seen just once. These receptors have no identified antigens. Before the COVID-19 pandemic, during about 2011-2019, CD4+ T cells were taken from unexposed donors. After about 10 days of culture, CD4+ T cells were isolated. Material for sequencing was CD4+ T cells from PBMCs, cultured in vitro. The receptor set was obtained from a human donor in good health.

The CDR3 sequence is CASSPSLVTEQYF. CDR3 coding DNA: TGCGCCAGCAGCCCCTCACTAGTCACCGAGCAGTACTTC. This sequence joins TRBV5-1 and TRBJ2-7; possible D gene TRBD2, 5 bases. V lost 4 bases, J lost 6 bases, and 14 bases lay in between. The CDR3 sequence is 13 residues long. Germline CDR1 SGHRS, CDR2 YFSETQ. The whole variable domain, remainder taken from reference TRBV5-1 and TRBJ2-7, is KAGVTQTPRYLIKTRGQQVTLSCSPISGHRSVSWYQQTPGQGLQFLFEYFSETQRNKGNFPGRFSGRQFSNSRSEMNVSTLELGDSALYLCASSPSLVTEQYFGPGTRLTVT.

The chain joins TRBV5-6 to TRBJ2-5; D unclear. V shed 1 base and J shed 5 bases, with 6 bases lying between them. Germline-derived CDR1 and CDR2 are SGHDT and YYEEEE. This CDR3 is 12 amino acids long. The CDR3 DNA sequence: TGTGCCAGCAGCTTGAATTATGAGACCCAGTACTTC. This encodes CASSLNYETQYF.

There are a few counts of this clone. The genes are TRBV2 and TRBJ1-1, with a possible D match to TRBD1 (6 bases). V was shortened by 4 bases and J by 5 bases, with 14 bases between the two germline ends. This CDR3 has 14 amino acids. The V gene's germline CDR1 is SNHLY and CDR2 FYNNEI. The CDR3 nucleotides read TGTGCCAGCAGTGGGAGGGGGGCAGGGACTGAAGCTTTCTTT. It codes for CASSGRGAGTEAFF.

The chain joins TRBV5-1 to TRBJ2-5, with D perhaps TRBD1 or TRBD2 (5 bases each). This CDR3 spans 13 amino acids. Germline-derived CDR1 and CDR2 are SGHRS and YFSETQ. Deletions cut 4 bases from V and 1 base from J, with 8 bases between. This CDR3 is CASSRDGQETQYF. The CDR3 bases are TGCGCCAGCAGCAGGGACGGCCAAGAGACCCAGTACTTC.

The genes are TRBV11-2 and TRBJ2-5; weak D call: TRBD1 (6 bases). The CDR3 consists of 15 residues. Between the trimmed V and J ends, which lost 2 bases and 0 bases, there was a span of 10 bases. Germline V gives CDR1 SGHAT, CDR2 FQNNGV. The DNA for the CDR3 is TGTGCCAGCAGCTTAATGGGACACGACCAAGAGACCCAGTACTTC. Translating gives CASSLMGHDQETQYF.

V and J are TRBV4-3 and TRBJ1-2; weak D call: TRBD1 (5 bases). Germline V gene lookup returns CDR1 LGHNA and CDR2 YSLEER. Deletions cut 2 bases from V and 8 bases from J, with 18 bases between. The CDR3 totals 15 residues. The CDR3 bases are TGCGCCAGCAGCCAATGGATCGGCCAAGGGGCCGGCTACACCTTC. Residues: CASSQWIGQGAGYTF.

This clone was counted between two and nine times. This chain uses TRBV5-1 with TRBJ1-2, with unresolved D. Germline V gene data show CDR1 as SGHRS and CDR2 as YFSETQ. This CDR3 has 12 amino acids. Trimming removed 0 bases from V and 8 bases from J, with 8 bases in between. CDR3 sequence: CASSLEGQGYTF. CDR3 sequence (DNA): TGCGCCAGCAGCTTGGAAGGGCAAGGCTACACCTTC.

In DNA form, the CDR3 reads TGTGCCAGCAGCTTAGGGCCCGCCGGGGAGCTGTTTTTT. Translation gives CASSLGPAGELFF. V is TRBV11-2 and J is TRBJ2-2; no reliable D call. Trimming stripped 1 base from V and 6 bases from J, with 6 bases between. CDR1 SGHAT and CDR2 FQNNGV come from the germline V gene. The CDR3 runs to 13 residues.

The CDR3 DNA reads as TGTGCCAGCAGCCAAACCGGGACAGGTAACTACGAGCAGTACTTC. Protein: CASSQTGTGNYEQYF. The chain joins TRBV3-1 (or the pseudogene TRBV3-2) to TRBJ2-7, with 8 bases that match TRBD1. With 2 bases clipped from V and 3 bases from J, the junction kept 6 bases outside the gene matches. This CDR3 is 15 amino acids long. Germline CDR1 LGHDT, CDR2 YNNKEL (reference sequence).

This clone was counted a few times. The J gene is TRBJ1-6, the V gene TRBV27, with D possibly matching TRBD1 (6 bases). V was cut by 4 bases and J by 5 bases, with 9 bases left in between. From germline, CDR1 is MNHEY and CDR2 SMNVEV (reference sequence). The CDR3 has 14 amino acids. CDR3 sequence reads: CASSSHRDNSPLHF. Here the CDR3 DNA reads TGTGCCAGCAGTTCCCACAGGGATAATTCACCCCTCCACTTT.

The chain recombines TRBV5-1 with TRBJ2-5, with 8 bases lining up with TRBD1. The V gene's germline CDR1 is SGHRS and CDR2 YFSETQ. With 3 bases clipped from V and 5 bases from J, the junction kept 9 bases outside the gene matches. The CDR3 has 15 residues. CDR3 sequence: CASSSGTGGTETQYF. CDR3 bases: TGCGCCAGCAGCTCGGGTACAGGGGGTACGGAGACCCAGTACTTC.

CDR3 protein: CASSYAGAGGYTF. In DNA form, the CDR3 reads TGTGCCAGCAGTTACGCAGGGGCTGGCGGCTACACCTTC. V usage is TRBV6-2 or TRBV6-3 and J usage is TRBJ1-2; possibly TRBD1 for D (6 bases). The V end lost 2 bases, the J end lost 8 bases, and 12 bases lay between the germline ends. Germline lookup yields CDR1 MNHEY and CDR2 SVGEGT. The CDR3 is 13 residues long.

The CDR3 sequence is CATSDLQSPGGHGHTEAFF. Written as DNA, the CDR3 is TGTGCCACCAGTGATTTGCAAAGTCCAGGGGGCCATGGGCACACTGAAGCTTTCTTT. J is TRBJ1-1 and V is TRBV24-1, with TRBD1 matching over 8 bases. V trimming: 0 bases; J trimming: 3 bases; junction bases outside the gene matches: 14. CDR3 length: 19 amino acids. Germline V gene sequence: CDR1 KGHDR, CDR2 SFDVKD.

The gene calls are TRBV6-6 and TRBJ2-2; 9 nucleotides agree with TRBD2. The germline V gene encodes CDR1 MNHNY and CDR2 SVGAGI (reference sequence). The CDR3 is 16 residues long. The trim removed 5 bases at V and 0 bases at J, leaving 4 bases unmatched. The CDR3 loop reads CASSRAGGANTGELFF. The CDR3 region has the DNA TGTGCCAGCAGTCGAGCGGGGGGCGCGAACACCGGGGAGCTGTTTTTT.

The CDR3 region has the DNA TGTGCCACCATCCGGGGGCACTATGGCTACACCTTC. It codes for CATIRGHYGYTF. V and J are TRBV24-1 and TRBJ1-2, with D possibly matching TRBD1 (6 bases). Between the trimmed V and J ends, which lost 8 bases and 3 bases, there was a span of 9 bases. CDR1 is KGHDR and CDR2 is SFDVKD in the germline V gene. The CDR3 runs 12 residues.